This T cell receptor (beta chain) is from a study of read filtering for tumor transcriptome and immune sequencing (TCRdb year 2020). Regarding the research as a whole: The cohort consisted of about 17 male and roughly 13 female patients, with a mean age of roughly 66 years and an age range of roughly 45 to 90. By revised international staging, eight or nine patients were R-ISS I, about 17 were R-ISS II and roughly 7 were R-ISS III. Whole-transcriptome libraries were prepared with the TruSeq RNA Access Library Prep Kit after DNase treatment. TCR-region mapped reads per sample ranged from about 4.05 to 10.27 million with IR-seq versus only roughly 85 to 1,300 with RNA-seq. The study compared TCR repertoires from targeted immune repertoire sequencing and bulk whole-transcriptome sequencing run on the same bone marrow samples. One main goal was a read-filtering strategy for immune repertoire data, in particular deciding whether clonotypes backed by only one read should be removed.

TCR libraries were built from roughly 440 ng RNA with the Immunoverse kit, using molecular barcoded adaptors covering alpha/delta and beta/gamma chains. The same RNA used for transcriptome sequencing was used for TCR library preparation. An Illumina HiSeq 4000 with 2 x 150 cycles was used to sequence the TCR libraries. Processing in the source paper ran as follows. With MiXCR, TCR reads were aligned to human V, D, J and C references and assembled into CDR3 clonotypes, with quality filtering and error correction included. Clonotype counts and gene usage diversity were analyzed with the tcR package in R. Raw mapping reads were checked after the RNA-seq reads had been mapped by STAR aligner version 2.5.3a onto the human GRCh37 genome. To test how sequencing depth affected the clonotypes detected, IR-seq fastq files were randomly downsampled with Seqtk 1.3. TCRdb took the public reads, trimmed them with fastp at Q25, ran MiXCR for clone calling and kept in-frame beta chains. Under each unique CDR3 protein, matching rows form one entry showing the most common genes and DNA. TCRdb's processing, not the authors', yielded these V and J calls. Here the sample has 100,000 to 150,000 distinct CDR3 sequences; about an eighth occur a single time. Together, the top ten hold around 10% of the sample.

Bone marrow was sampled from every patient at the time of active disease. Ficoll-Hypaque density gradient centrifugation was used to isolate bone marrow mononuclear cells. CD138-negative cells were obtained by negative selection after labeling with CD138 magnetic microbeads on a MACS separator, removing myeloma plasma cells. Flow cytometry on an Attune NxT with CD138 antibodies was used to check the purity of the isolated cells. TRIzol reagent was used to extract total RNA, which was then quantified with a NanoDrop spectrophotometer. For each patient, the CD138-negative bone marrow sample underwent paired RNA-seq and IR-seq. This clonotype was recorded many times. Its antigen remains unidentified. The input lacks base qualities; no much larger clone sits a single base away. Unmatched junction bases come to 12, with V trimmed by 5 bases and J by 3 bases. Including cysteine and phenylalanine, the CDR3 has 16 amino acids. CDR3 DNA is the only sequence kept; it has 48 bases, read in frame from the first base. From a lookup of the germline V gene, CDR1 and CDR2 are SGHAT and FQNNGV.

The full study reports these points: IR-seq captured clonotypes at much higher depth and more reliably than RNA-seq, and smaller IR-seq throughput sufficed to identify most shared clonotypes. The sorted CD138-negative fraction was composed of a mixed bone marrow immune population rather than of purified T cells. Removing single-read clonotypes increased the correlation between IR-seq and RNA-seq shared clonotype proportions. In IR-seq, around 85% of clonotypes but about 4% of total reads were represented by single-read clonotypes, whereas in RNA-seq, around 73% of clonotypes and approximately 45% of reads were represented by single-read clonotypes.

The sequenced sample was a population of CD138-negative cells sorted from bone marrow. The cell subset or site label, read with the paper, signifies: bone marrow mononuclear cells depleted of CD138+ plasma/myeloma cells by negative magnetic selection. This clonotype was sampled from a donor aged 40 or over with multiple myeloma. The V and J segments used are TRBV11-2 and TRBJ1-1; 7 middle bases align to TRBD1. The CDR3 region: CASSRYRGSVDTEAFF. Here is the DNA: TGTGCCAGCAGCCGCTACAGGGGTTCCGTTGACACTGAAGCTTTCTTT.